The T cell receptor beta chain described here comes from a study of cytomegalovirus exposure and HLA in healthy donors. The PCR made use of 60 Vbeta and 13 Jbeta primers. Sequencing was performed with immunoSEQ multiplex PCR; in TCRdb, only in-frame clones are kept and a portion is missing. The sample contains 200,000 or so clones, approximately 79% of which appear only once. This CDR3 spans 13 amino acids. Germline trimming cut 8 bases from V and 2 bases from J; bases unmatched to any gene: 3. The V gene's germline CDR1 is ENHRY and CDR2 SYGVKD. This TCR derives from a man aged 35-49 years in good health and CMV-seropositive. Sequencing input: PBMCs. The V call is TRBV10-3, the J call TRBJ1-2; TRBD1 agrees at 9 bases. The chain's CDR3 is CAIGTGSNYGYTF. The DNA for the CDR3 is TGTGCCATCGGGACAGGGTCGAACTATGGCTACACCTTC.